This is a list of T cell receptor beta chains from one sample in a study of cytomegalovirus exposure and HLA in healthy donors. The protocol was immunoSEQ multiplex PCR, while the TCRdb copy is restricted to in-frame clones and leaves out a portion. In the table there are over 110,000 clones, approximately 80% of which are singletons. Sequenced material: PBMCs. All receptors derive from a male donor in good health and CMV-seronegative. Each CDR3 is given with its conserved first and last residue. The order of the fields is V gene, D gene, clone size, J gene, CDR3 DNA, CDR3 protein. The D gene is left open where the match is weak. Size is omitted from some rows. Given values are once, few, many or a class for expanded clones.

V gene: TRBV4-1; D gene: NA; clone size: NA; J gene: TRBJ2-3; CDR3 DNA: TGCGCCAGCAGCCACACGCAGGGTCGACACACAGATACGCAGTATTTT; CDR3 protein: CASSHTQGRHTDTQYF
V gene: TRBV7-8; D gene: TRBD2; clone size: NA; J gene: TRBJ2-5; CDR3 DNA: TGTGCCAGCAGCTTAGCGACCCTGGGAGGGCCAGAGACCCAGTACTTC; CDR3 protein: CASSLATLGGPETQYF
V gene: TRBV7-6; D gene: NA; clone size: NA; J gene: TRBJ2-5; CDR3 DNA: TGTGCCAGCAGCTTAGCCTTCGGGGGACTTTCGGAGACCCAGTACTTC; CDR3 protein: CASSLAFGGLSETQYF
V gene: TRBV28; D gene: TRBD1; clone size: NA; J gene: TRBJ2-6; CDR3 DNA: TGTGCCAGCAGTTTTACCAGGGGGTCCTCTGGGGCCAACGTCCTGACTTTC; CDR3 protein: CASSFTRGSSGANVLTF
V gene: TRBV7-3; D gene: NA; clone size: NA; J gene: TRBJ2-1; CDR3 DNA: TGTGCCAGCAGCACGCCCGCCGGACAGGGAGGGAATGAGCAGTTCTTC; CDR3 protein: CASSTPAGQGGNEQFF
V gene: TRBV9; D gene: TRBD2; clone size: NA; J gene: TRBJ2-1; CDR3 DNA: TGTGCCAGCAGCCCCCGGGGGCTAGCGGGAAACAATGAGCAGTTCTTC; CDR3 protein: CASSPRGLAGNNEQFF
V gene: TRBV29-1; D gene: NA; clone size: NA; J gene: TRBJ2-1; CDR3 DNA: TGCAGCGTTGAACTAGCGAGCTACAATGAGCAGTTCTTC; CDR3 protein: CSVELASYNEQFF
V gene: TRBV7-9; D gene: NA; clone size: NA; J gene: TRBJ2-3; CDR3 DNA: TGTTCCAGCAGCTTACTCCATACGCAGTATTTT; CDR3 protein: CSSSLLHTQYF
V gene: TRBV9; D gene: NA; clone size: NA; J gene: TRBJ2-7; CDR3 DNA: TGTGCCAGCAGCGTAGAAGGTGGGAGCTCCTACGAGCAGTACTTC; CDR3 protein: CASSVEGGSSYEQYF
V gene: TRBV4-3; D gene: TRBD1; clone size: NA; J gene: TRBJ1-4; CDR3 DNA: TGCGCCAGCAGCCAAGATTTCGAGACAGGGATTAGTGAAAAACTGTTTTTT; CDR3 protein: CASSQDFETGISEKLFF
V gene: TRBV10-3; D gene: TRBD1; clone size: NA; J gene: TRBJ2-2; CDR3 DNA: TGTGCCATCAGTTGGACAGGGAAGGACACCGGGGAGCTGTTTTTT; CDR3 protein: CAISWTGKDTGELFF
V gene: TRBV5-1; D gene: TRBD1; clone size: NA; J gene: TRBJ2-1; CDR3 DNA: TGCGCCAGCAGCTTCGGACAGGGGGCATACAATGAGCAGTTCTTC; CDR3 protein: CASSFGQGAYNEQFF
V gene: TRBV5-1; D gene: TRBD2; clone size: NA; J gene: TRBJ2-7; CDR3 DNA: TGCGCCAGCAGCTTGGAGGTAGCGGGAGGTTACGAGCAGTACTTC; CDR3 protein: CASSLEVAGGYEQYF
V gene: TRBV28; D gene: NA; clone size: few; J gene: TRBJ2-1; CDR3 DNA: TGTGCCAGCAGTTTCGTTCAGGTAAATGAGCAGTTCTTC; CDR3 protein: CASSFVQVNEQFF
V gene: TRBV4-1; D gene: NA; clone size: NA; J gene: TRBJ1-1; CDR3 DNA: TGCGCCAGCAGCCCCGGGGCTGAAGCTTTCTTT; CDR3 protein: CASSPGAEAFF
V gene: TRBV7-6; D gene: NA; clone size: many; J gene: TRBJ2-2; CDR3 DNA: TGTGCCAGCAGTCTCGGACTTCCCGGGGAGCTGTTTTTT; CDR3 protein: CASSLGLPGELFF
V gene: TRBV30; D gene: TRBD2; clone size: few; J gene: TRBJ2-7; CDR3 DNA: TGTGCCTGGAGTTGGACTAGCGGACCCTACGAGCAGTACTTC; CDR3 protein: CAWSWTSGPYEQYF
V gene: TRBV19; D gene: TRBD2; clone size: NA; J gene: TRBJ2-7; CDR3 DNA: TGTGCCAGTAGTTCCCGGACTAGCGGCGTCTACGAGCAGTACTTC; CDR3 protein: CASSSRTSGVYEQYF
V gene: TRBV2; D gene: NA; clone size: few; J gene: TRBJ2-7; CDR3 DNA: TGTGCCAGCAGTGTGGTCCCCTATGAGCAGTACTTC; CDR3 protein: CASSVVPYEQYF
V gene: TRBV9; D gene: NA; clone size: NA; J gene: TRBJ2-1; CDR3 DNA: TGTGCCAGCAGCGTAGAGGAGGGTTGGCCCTACAATGAGCAGTTCTTC; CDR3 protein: CASSVEEGWPYNEQFF
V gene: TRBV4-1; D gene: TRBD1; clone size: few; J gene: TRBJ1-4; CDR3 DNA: TGCGCCAGCAGCCCGGGACAGGACTGGGAAAAACTGTTTTTT; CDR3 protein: CASSPGQDWEKLFF
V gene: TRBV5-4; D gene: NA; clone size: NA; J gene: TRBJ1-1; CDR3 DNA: TGTGCCAGCACCTTAACAGGGTATTCTGAAGCTTTCTTT; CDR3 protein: CASTLTGYSEAFF
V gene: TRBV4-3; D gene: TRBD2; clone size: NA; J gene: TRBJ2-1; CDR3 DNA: TGCGCCAGCAGCCAAGAGACTAGCGGGTCCTACAATGAGCAGTTCTTC; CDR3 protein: CASSQETSGSYNEQFF
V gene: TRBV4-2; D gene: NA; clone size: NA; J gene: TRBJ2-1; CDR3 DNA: TGTGCCAGCAGCCAAAGAAACGGGGGAGATGAGCAGTTCTTC; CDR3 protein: CASSQRNGGDEQFF
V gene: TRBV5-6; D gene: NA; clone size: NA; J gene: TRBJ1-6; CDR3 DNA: TGTGCCAGCAGCTTGTGGGGCGGAAGCTCCTATAATTCACCCCTCCACTTT; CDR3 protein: CASSLWGGSSYNSPLHF
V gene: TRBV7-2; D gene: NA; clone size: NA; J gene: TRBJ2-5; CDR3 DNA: TGTGCCAGCAGCTTAGCGCCTCGGGGAGGGGGTGAGACCCAGTACTTC; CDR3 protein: CASSLAPRGGGETQYF
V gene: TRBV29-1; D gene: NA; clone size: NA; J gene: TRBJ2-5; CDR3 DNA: TGCAGCGTTGAAGATGGGGAGGAGACCCAGTACTTC; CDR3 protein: CSVEDGEETQYF
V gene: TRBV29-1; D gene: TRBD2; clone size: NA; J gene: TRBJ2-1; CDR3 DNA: TGCAGCGTTCAGGGACTAGCGGGAGGGGGCCACAATGAGCAGTTCTTC; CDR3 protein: CSVQGLAGGGHNEQFF
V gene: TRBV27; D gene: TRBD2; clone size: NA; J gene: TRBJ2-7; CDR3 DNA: TGTGCCAGCAGCCCTCTCACTAGCGCCACCTACGAGCAGTACTTC; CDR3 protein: CASSPLTSATYEQYF
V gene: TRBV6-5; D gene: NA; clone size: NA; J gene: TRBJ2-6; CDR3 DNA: TGTGCCAGCAGCCCTCCCCCCTCTGGGGCCAACGTCCTGACTTTC; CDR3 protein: CASSPPPSGANVLTF
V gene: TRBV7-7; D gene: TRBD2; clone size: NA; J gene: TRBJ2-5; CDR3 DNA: TGTGCTAGCAGTTTAAACGGGAGGGAAGAGACCCAGTACTTC; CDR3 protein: CASSLNGREETQYF
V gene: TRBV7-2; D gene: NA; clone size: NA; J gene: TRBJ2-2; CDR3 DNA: TGTGCCAGCAGCCTCAGGGGATTAAACACCGGGGAGCTGTTTTTT; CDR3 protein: CASSLRGLNTGELFF
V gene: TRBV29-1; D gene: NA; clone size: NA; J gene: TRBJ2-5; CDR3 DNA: TGCAGCGGGATGGAGGGGGCGCGTCCTGCCCAGTACTTC; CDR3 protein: CSGMEGARPAQYF
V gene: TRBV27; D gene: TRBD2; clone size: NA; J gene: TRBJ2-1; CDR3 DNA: TGTGCCAGCAGGAGACCGGGACTAGGCGATGAGCAGTTCTTC; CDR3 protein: CASRRPGLGDEQFF
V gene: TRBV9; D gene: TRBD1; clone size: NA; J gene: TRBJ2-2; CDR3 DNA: TGTGCCAGCAGCCGACAGGGTATTAGCACCGGGGAGCTGTTTTTT; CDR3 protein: CASSRQGISTGELFF
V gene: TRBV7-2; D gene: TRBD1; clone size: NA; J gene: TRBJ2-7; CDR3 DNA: TGTGCCAGCAGCCCTCCGGGACAGGGGAATGCCGAGCAGTACTTC; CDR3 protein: CASSPPGQGNAEQYF
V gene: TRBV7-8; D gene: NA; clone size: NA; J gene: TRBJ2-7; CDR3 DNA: TGTGCCAGCAGCTTAGCCTCCGTACAGACCTACGAGCAGTACTTC; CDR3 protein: CASSLASVQTYEQYF
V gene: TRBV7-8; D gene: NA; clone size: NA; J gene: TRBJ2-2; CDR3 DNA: TGTGCCAGCAGCGTCTACAGGCCGAACACCGGGGAGCTGTTTTTT; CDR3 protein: CASSVYRPNTGELFF